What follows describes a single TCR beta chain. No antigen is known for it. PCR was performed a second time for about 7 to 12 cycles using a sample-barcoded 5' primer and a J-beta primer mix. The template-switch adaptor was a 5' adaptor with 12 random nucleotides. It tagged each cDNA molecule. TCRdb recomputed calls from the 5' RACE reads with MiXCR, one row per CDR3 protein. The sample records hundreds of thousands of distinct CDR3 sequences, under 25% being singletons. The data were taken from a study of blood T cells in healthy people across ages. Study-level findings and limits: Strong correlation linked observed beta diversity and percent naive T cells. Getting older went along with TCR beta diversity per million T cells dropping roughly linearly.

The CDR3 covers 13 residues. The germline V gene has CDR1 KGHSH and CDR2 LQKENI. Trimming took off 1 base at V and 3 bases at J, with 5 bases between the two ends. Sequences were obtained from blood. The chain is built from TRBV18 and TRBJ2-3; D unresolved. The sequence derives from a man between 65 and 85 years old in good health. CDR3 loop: CASSPQMTDTQYF. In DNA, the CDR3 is TGTGCCAGCTCACCACAGATGACAGATACGCAGTATTTT.